The 30 T cell receptor beta chains given below trace back to one sample, sequenced in a study of T cells after yellow fever vaccination. TCRdb ran MiXCR on the 5' RACE reads and lists one entry per CDR3 protein. The profile shows under 90,000 distinct CDR3 sequences, about 7% of them singletons. The sequencing used CD8+ T cells sorted from PBMCs, collected approximately 40 days after the first yellow fever vaccination. The receptors derive from a man between 18 and 35 years old who received the YFV17D yellow fever vaccine.

This clonotype was seen a handful of times. The J gene is TRBJ1-1, the V gene TRBV12-3 or TRBV12-4, with D possibly matching TRBD1 (5 bases). Trimming removed 4 bases from V and 4 bases from J, with 7 bases in between. CDR3 size: 12 residues. CDR3 residues: CASSWGGTEAFF. CDR3 nucleotides: TGTGCCAGCAGTTGGGGGGGCACTGAAGCTTTCTTT.

This clonotype was seen ten or more times. This chain's CDR3 is CATSDPGGSSGANVLTF. The CDR3 DNA reads as TGTGCCACCAGTGACCCCGGGGGGTCGTCTGGGGCCAACGTCCTGACTTTC. The chain recombines TRBV24-1 with TRBJ2-6, with 7 bases identical to TRBD2. The germline gives CDR1 KGHDR, CDR2 SFDVKD. V was pared by 4 bases and J by 1 base, with 6 bases of the junction left unmatched. This CDR3 spans 17 amino acids.

This clonotype was recorded many times. The rearrangement links TRBV27 to TRBJ2-3; D is unclear. The V gene lost 3 bases and the J gene lost 1 base, with 14 bases spanning the gap. This CDR3 is 16 amino acids long. From germline, CDR1 is MNHEY and CDR2 SMNVEV (reference sequence). The CDR3 DNA reads as TGTGCCAGCAGTTTTGAAGGGCCCTTGGGCACAGATACGCAGTATTTT. Encoded protein: CASSFEGPLGTDTQYF.

This clonotype was seen repeatedly, ten times or more. The chain is built from TRBV4-3 and TRBJ2-7; perhaps TRBD2 as D (5 bases). With 0 bases removed from V and 2 bases from J, the gap between germline ends came to 11 bases. In germline, CDR1 is LGHNA, CDR2 YSLEER. The CDR3 loop spans 15 amino acids. The CDR3 DNA follows: TGCGCCAGCAGCCAAGATTGGCTAGCCGCCTACGAGCAGTACTTC. This gives the protein CASSQDWLAAYEQYF.

There are many counts of this clonotype. The V gene is TRBV13, the J gene TRBJ2-1, with no clear D. V lost 0 bases and J lost 0, with 12 bases in between. The CDR3 is 17 residues long. Germline CDR1 PRHDT, CDR2 FYEKMQ (reference sequence). CDR3 DNA: TGTGCCAGCAGCTTAGGCAAGCGAGATAGCTCCTACAATGAGCAGTTCTTC. It encodes CASSLGKRDSSYNEQFF.

This clonotype was seen repeatedly, ten times or more. For the CDR3, the DNA is TGTGCCAGCAGCTTAGGGGAGGACATAGCTTCCGGAGGCTACACCTTC. It specifies CASSLGEDIASGGYTF. The chain recombines TRBV11-2 with TRBJ1-2, with D possibly TRBD1 on 5 matching bases. The CDR3 is 16 amino acids. V gave up 1 base and J gave up 8 bases, with 20 bases separating them. Germline CDR1 SGHAT, CDR2 FQNNGV.

This clonotype was picked up many times. This chain connects TRBV7-7 to TRBJ2-1; D gene ambiguous. Germline CDR1 reads SSHAT; CDR2 reads FNYEAQ (reference sequence). The CDR3 loop spans 13 amino acids. V was shortened by 5 bases and J by 7 bases, with 12 bases between the two germline ends. CDR3 protein: CASSPERNNEQFF. In DNA form, the CDR3 reads TGTGCCAGCAGCCCCGAGAGGAATAATGAGCAGTTCTTC.

This clonotype showed up just a few times. The rearrangement joins TRBV18 to TRBJ2-1, with D maybe TRBD2 (6 bases). From germline, CDR1 is KGHSH and CDR2 LQKENI. V was cut by 6 bases and J by 9 bases, with 18 bases left in between. This CDR3 has 14 amino acids. The CDR3 region has the DNA TGTGCCAGCTCCGACCTGACGCCCGGGAGTGAGCAGTTCTTC. The encoded protein is CASSDLTPGSEQFF. The variable domain in full, with the rest retrieved from reference TRBV18 and TRBJ2-1, is NAGVMQNPRHLVRRRGQEARLRCSPMKGHSHVYWYRQLPEEGLKFMVYLQKENIIDESGMPKERFSAEFPKEGPSILRIQQVVRGDSAAYFCASSDLTPGSEQFFGPGTRLTVL.

This clonotype was detected ten times or more. The chain has TRBV12-3 or TRBV12-4 and TRBJ2-7, with TRBD2 matching over 11 bases. The CDR3 sequence is 17 residues long. J was trimmed by 2 bases and V by 2 bases; bases with no gene match: 8. The CDR3, as DNA: TGTGCCAGCAGTTTAACGGGACTAGCGGCCGTCACCTACGAGCAGTACTTC. Amino acid sequence: CASSLTGLAAVTYEQYF.

This clonotype was detected ten times or more. The rearrangement links TRBV5-1 to TRBJ2-7; D might be TRBD2 (7 bases). CDR1 is SGHRS, CDR2 YFSETQ, per germline. The CDR3 covers 15 residues. Trimming removed 2 bases at V and 1 base at J, with 13 bases between. CDR3 amino acids: CASSFEGGKSYEQYF. Here the CDR3 DNA reads TGCGCCAGCAGCTTTGAGGGGGGGAAGTCCTACGAGCAGTACTTC.

This clonotype showed up many times. V is TRBV7-8 and J is TRBJ2-1; maybe TRBD2 (5 bases). Germline-derived CDR1 and CDR2 are SGHVS and FQNEAQ. V lost 4 bases and J 8 bases, leaving 21 bases between the germline ends. The CDR3 is made up of 16 amino acids. This CDR3 reads CASSSRKTSAPDEQFF. CDR3 coding DNA: TGTGCCAGCAGCTCCCGAAAAACTAGTGCCCCCGATGAGCAGTTCTTC.

The chain recombines TRBV28 with TRBJ1-2, with TRBD1 as a possible D gene (5 bases). Germline V gene lookup returns CDR1 MDHEN and CDR2 SYDVKM. V was shortened by 2 bases and J by 14 bases, with 15 bases between the two germline ends. The CDR3 is 12 residues long. In DNA, the CDR3 is TGTGCCAGCAGTTTAAGTCGGCAGGGTCGAACCTTC. Translation gives CASSLSRQGRTF.

This clonotype showed up many times. The genes are TRBV6-5 and TRBJ1-5, with a tentative D call TRBD1 (5 bases). V was cut by 4 bases and J by 1 base, with 8 bases left in between. The germline V gene has CDR1 MNHEY and CDR2 SVGAGI. The CDR3 has 14 amino acids. The CDR3 region has the DNA TGTGCCAGCAGTTCAGGGACGAGCAATCAGCCCCAGCATTTT. Protein product: CASSSGTSNQPQHF.

This clonotype was seen repeatedly, ten times or more. The chain links TRBV20-1 to TRBJ2-2, with D unclear. This CDR3 contains 15 residues. Germline lookup yields CDR1 DFQATT and CDR2 SNEGSKA (reference sequence). Trimming took 2 bases from V and 4 from J, leaving 14 bases between them. The CDR3, as DNA: TGCAGTGCTAGATGGCAGGACGAACTCACCGGGGAGCTGTTTTTT. As protein: CSARWQDELTGELFF.

This clonotype has just a few counts. The rearrangement uses TRBV29-1 and TRBJ2-1, with 8 bases fitting TRBD2. Germline CDR1 reads SQVTM; CDR2 reads ANQGSEA. The CDR3 covers 13 residues. V lost 8 bases to trimming and J lost 4 bases; unmatched junction nucleotides: 7. The CDR3 is CSTSGGVYNEQFF. Here the CDR3 DNA reads TGCAGCACCTCGGGGGGGGTTTACAATGAGCAGTTCTTC.

The sample holds many counts of this clonotype. CDR3 sequence: CASSGDNHNEQFF. The DNA of the CDR3 is TGTGCCAGCAGCGGGGACAACCACAATGAGCAGTTCTTC. The chain carries TRBV5-4 and TRBJ2-1, with D possibly being TRBD1 (6 bases). Trimming shortened V by 4 bases and J by 5 bases, and 10 bases separated the two germline ends. The CDR3 runs to 13 residues. Germline CDR1 SGHNT, CDR2 YYREEE (reference sequence). Full variable domain (outside the CDR3, taken from reference TRBV5-4 and TRBJ2-1): ETGVTQSPTHLIKTRGQQVTLRCSSQSGHNTVSWYQQALGQGPQFIFQYYREEENGRGNFPPRFSGLQFPNYSSELNVNALELDDSALYLCASSGDNHNEQFFGPGTRLTVL.

This clonotype was detected ten times or more. The CDR3 bases are TGCAGTGCCAAAGCGGGGGGAGGGGCCCACGAGCAGTACGTC. This sequence encodes CSAKAGGGAHEQYV. The gene calls are TRBV20-1 and TRBJ2-7, with TRBD2 identical over 9 bases. The trim removed 6 bases at V and 5 bases at J, leaving 11 bases unmatched. Germline V CDR1 and CDR2: DFQATT, SNEGSKA (reference sequence). CDR3 length: 14 residues.

This clonotype was seen many times. The CDR3 is CASSLGTELFF. CDR3 sequence (DNA): TGCGCCAGCAGCTTGGGAACCGAGCTGTTTTTT. This sequence joins TRBV5-1 and TRBJ2-2; D remains ambiguous. This CDR3 comprises 11 residues. Germline lookup yields CDR1 SGHRS and CDR2 YFSETQ. The V and J ends lost 0 bases and 11 bases respectively, with 5 bases between them. Complete variable domain (other parts from reference TRBV5-1 and TRBJ2-2): KAGVTQTPRYLIKTRGQQVTLSCSPISGHRSVSWYQQTPGQGLQFLFEYFSETQRNKGNFPGRFSGRQFSNSRSEMNVSTLELGDSALYLCASSLGTELFFGEGSRLTVL.

The J gene is TRBJ2-2, the V gene TRBV12-3 or TRBV12-4; weak D call: TRBD2 (6 bases). The CDR3 is 16 amino acids. The ends were cut back, 5 bases at V and 4 bases at J, with 17 bases in the middle. The CDR3 reads CASSRGLRASTGELFF. The CDR3 region has the DNA TGTGCCAGCAGTCGGGGGTTGCGGGCGAGCACCGGGGAGCTGTTTTTT.

This clonotype came up many times. The chain has TRBV13 and TRBJ2-1; 10 bases line up with TRBD2. This CDR3 is built from 15 residues. V dropped 7 bases and J dropped 0; count of bases not matched to a gene: 3. Germline V gene lookup returns CDR1 PRHDT and CDR2 FYEKMQ (reference sequence). In nucleotides, the CDR3 is TGTGCCAGCACTGAGCGGGGGGGCTCCTACAATGAGCAGTTCTTC. Its protein product is CASTERGGSYNEQFF.

Details on this clonotype: The germline gene is not matched at one end of the junction; a read error may be the cause. The chain carries TRBV3-1 and TRBJ2-5; 7 nucleotides match TRBD2. CDR3 size: 15 residues. CDR1 LGHDT and CDR2 YNNKEL come from the germline V gene (reference sequence). CDR3 in amino acids: CASCQEWSGEETQYF. CDR3 coding DNA: TGTGCCAGCTGCCAAGAGTGGAGCGGGGAAGAGACCCAGTACTTC.

The rearrangement joins TRBV7-6 to TRBJ2-5; the D is unclear. This CDR3 has 11 residues. Germline assignment: CDR1 SGHVS and CDR2 FNYEAQ. Trimming left V 3 bases short and J 7 bases short, with 6 bases between. In nucleotides, the CDR3 is TGTGCCAGCAGCTTTGGATTGACCCAGTACTTC. Translation gives CASSFGLTQYF.

In its sample, this clonotype was seen many times. This chain links TRBV7-9 with TRBJ2-2; D remains unclear. Trimming removed 5 bases at V and 6 bases at J, with 10 bases between. The CDR3 length is 13 residues. Per germline, CDR1 SEHNR and CDR2 FQNEAQ (reference sequence). The CDR3, as DNA: TGTGCCAGCAGCCCCCCCGGCGCCGGGGAGCTGTTTTTT. Amino acids: CASSPPGAGELFF.

This clonotype was seen only a few times. The rearrangement links TRBV12-3 or TRBV12-4 to TRBJ2-6; D is unclear. The CDR3 sequence is 15 residues long. Trimming took off 8 bases at V and 0 bases at J, with 11 bases between the two ends. CDR3: CASVEAVSGANVLTF. The CDR3 DNA reads as TGTGCCAGCGTCGAGGCAGTCTCTGGGGCCAACGTCCTGACTTTC.

Ten or more counts support this clonotype. This chain joins TRBV5-1 and TRBJ2-7, with D possibly matching TRBD1 (5 bases). Trimming stripped 4 bases from V and 4 bases from J, with 21 bases between. The germline V gene encodes CDR1 SGHRS and CDR2 YFSETQ. The CDR3 spans 16 residues. The CDR3 spells CASSPSGQGLGYEQYF. CDR3 bases: TGCGCCAGCAGCCCGTCTGGGCAGGGCCTCGGGTACGAGCAGTACTTC.

This clonotype was picked up many times. V is TRBV12-3 or TRBV12-4 and J is TRBJ1-5; D gene ambiguous. Trimming stripped 7 bases from V and 4 bases from J, with 11 bases between. CDR3 length: 13 amino acids. Here the CDR3 DNA reads TGTGCCAGCACCTCCGGGCCGAATCAGCCCCAGCATTTT. It yields the protein CASTSGPNQPQHF.

The V and J genes are TRBV12-3 or TRBV12-4 and TRBJ2-5; D is unresolved. Trimming shortened V by 3 bases and J by 2 bases, and 10 bases separated the two germline ends. The CDR3 has 14 residues. The CDR3 sequence: CASSFRQYQETQYF. The CDR3 region has the DNA TGTGCCAGCAGTTTCCGTCAGTATCAAGAGACCCAGTACTTC.

This clonotype occurred many times. The chain recombines TRBV20-1 with TRBJ2-7, with 13 bases matching TRBD2. This CDR3 has 15 residues. CDR1 DFQATT and CDR2 SNEGSKA come from the germline V gene (reference sequence). Trimming cost V 0 bases and J 4 bases; bases outside gene matches: 3. As DNA, the CDR3 is TGCAGTGCTAGAGACCTGACTAGCGGGGGGTACGAGCAGTACTTC. Protein: CSARDLTSGGYEQYF.

The chain combines TRBV7-9 with TRBJ2-3; D is perhaps TRBD1 (6 bases). The V and J ends lost 5 bases and 6 bases respectively, with 12 bases between them. CDR1 SEHNR and CDR2 FQNEAQ come from the germline V gene (reference sequence). This CDR3 is 13 amino acids long. CDR3 DNA: TGTGCCAGCAGCCCGCGACAGGCTGATACGCAGTATTTT. It codes for CASSPRQADTQYF.

This clonotype turned up a few times. The rearrangement joins TRBV6-5 to TRBJ1-2; TRBD1 is a possible D gene (5 bases). The CDR3 runs to 13 residues. Germline V gene lookup returns CDR1 MNHEY and CDR2 SVGAGI. The V gene lost 2 bases and the J gene lost 6 bases, with 10 bases spanning the gap. CDR3 region: CASSYREGDGYTF. CDR3 coding DNA: TGTGCCAGCAGTTACCGGGAAGGGGATGGCTACACCTTC.